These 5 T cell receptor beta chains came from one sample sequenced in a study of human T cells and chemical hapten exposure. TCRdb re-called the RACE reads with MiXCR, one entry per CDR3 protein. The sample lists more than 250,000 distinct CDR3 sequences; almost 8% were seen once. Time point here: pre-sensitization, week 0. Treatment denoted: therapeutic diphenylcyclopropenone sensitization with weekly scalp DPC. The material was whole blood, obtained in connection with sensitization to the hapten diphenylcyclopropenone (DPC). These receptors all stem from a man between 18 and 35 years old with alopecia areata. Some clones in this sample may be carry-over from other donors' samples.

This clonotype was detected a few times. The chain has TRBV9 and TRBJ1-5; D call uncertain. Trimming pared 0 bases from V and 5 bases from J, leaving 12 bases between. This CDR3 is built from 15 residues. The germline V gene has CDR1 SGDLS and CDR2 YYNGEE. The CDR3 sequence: CASSVEGRPHQPQHF. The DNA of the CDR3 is TGTGCCAGCAGCGTAGAAGGGAGGCCGCATCAGCCCCAGCATTTT.

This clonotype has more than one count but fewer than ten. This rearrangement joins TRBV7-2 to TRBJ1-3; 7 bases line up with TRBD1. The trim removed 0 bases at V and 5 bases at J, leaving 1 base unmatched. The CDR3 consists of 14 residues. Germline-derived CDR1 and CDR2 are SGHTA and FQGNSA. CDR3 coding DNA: TGTGCCAGCAGCTTAGCGGGACAGAGAAACACCATATATTTT. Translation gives CASSLAGQRNTIYF.

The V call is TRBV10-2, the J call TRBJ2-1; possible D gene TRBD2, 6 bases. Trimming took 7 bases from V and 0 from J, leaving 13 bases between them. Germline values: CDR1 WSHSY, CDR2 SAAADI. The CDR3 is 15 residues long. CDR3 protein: CASTDRGYSYNEQFF. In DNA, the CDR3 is TGCGCCAGCACTGATCGGGGGTACTCCTACAATGAGCAGTTCTTC.

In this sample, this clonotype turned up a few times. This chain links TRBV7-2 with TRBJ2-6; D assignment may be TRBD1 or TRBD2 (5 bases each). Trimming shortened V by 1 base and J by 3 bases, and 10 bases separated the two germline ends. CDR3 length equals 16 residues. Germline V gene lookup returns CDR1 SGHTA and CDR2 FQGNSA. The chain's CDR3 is CASSLVEGFGANVLTF. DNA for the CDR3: TGTGCCAGCAGCTTAGTAGAGGGGTTTGGGGCCAACGTCCTGACTTTC.

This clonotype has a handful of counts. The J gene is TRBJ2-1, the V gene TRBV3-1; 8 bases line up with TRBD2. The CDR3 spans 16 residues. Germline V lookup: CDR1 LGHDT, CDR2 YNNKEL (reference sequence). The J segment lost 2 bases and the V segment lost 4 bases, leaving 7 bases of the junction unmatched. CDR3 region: CASSRTGGGPYNEQFF. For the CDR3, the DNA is TGTGCCAGCAGCCGAACGGGAGGGGGGCCCTACAATGAGCAGTTCTTC.